This TCR beta chain was observed in a study of T-cell reconstitution after alpha-beta-depleted transplantation in children. V was trimmed by 3 bases and J by 2 bases, leaving 14 bases between them. The CDR3 is 15 amino acids. Germline V gene sequence: CDR1 SGHVS, CDR2 FQNEAQ. Overall study results and limits: Fresh T-cell production supplied most of the T-cell counts and diversity seen one year after transplant.

Points on this clonotype: The antigen is not known.

Library preparation (for TCRbeta) was performed with unique molecular identifiers. Via MiXCR, TCRdb re-called the PCR reads, giving one row per CDR3 protein. Among fewer than 400,000 distinct CDR3 sequences listed, 20% to 30% were seen once. The starting material was PBMCs, mostly from graft donor cells, obtained 180 days after TCRalphabeta/CD19-depleted stem cell transplant. This chain joins TRBV7-8 and TRBJ2-7; perhaps D is TRBD1 or TRBD2 (5 bases each). The TCR originated in a male patient between 10 and 17 years old who had a stem cell transplant for acute lymphoblastic leukemia, so the T cells may come from the graft donor. The CDR3 loop reads CASSFRDPLTYEQYF. The CDR3 DNA sequence: TGTGCCAGCAGCTTCCGGGACCCATTGACCTACGAGCAGTACTTC.